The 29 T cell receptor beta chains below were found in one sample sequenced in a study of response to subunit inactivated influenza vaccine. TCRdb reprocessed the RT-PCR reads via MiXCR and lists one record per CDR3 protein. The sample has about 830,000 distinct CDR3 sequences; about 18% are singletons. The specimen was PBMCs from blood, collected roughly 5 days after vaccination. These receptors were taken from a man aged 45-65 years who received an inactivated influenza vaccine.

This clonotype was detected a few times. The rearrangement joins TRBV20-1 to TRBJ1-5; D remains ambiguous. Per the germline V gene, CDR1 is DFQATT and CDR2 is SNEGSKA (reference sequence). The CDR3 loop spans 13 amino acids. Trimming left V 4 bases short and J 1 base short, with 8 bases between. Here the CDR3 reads CSAKLTSNQPQHF. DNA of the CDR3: TGCAGTGCTAAATTGACCAGCAATCAGCCCCAGCATTTT.

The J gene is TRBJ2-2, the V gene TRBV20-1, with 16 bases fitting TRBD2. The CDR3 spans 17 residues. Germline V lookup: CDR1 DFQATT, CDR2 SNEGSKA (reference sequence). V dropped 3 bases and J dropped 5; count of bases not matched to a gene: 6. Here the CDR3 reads CSASGTSGGARTGELFF. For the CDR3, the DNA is TGCAGTGCTAGTGGGACTAGCGGGGGGGCCCGAACCGGGGAGCTGTTTTTT.

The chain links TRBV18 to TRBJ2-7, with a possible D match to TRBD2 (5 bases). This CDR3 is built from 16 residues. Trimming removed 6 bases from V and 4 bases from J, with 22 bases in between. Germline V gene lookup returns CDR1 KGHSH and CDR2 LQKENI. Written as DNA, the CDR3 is TGTGCCAGCTCCCGGGGTGCGACCGCATTCCCGTACGAGCAGTACTTC. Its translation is CASSRGATAFPYEQYF.

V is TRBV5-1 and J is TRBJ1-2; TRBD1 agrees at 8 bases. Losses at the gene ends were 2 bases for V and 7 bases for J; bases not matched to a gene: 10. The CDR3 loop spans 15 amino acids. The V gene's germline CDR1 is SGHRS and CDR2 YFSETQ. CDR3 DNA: TGCGCCAGCAGCTTTCCGGGACAGGAGCTCTTTGGCTACACCTTC. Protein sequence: CASSFPGQELFGYTF.

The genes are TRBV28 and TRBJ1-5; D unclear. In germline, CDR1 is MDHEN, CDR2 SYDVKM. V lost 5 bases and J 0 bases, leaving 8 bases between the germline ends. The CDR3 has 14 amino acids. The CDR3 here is CASSRRASNQPQHF. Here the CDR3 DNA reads TGTGCCAGCAGTCGACGGGCTAGCAATCAGCCCCAGCATTTT.

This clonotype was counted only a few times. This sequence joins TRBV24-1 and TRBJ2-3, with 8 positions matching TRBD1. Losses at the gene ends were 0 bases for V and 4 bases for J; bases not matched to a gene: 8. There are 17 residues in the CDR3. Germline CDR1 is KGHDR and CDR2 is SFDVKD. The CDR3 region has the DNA TGTGCCACCAGTGATTTGATGGGGCAGGGGGCTGCAGATACGCAGTATTTT. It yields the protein CATSDLMGQGAADTQYF.

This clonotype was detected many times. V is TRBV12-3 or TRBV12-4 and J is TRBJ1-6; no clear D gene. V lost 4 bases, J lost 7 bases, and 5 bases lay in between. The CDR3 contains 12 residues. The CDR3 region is CASSWPNSPLHF. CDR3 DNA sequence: TGTGCCAGCAGTTGGCCAAATTCACCCCTCCACTTT.

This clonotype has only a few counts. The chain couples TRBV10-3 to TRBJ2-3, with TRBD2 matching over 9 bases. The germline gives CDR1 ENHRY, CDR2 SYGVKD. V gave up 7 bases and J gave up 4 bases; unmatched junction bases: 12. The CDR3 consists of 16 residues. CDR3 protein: CAINPSRGLAADTQYF. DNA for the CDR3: TGTGCCATCAACCCGTCTCGGGGACTAGCAGCAGATACGCAGTATTTT.

CDR3 in amino acids: CASSSLSGDRGYSFYNEQFF. CDR3 sequence (DNA): TGTGCCAGCAGTTCCCTAAGTGGGGACAGGGGGTATTCGTTTTACAATGAGCAGTTCTTC. This rearrangement joins TRBV25-1 to TRBJ2-1; 11 bases line up with TRBD1. The J segment lost 4 bases and the V segment lost 5 bases, leaving 19 bases of the junction unmatched. This CDR3 region has 20 residues. Germline V gene lookup returns CDR1 MGHDK and CDR2 SYGVNS.

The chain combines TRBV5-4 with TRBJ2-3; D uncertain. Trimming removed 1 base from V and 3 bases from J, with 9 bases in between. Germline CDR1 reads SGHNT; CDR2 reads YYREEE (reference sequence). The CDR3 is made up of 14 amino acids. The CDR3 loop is CASSLLEVTDTQYF. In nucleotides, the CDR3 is TGTGCCAGCAGCTTGTTGGAAGTAACAGATACGCAGTATTTT.

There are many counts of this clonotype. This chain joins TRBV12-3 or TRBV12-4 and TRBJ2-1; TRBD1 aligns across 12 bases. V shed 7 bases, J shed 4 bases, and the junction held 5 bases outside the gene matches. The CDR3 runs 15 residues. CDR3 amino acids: CASTRDRGLYNEQFF. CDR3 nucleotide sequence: TGTGCCAGCACTCGGGACAGGGGGCTTTACAATGAGCAGTTCTTC.

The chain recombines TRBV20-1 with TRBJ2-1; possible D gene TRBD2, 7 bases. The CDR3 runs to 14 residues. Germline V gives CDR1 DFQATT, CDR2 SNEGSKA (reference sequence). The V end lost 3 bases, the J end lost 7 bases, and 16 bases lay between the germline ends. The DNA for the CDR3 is TGCAGTGCTAGTTCGGGGGGCATATTGAATGAGCAGTTCTTC. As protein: CSASSGGILNEQFF.

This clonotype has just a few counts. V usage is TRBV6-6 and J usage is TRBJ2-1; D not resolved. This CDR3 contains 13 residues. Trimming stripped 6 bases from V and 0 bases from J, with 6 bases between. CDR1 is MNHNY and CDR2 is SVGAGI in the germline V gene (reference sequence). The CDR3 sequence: CASRVNSYNEQFF. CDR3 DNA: TGTGCCAGCAGGGTTAACTCCTACAATGAGCAGTTCTTC.

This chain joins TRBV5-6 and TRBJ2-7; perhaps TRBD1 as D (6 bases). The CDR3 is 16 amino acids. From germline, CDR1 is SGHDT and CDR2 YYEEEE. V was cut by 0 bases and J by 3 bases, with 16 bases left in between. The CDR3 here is CASSLGRTALFYEQYF. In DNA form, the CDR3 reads TGTGCCAGCAGCTTGGGCCGGACAGCGCTTTTCTACGAGCAGTACTTC.

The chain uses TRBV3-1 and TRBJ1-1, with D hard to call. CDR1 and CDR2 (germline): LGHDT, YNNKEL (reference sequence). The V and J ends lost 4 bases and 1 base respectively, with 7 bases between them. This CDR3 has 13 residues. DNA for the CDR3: TGTGCCAGCAGCCGGGTTGAGAACACTGAAGCTTTCTTT. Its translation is CASSRVENTEAFF. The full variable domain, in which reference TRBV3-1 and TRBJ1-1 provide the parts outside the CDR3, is DTAVSQTPKYLVTQMGNDKSIKCEQNLGHDTMYWYKQDSKKFLKIMFSYNNKELIINETVPNRFSPKSPDKAHLNLHINSLELGDSAVYFCASSRVENTEAFFGQGTRLTVV.

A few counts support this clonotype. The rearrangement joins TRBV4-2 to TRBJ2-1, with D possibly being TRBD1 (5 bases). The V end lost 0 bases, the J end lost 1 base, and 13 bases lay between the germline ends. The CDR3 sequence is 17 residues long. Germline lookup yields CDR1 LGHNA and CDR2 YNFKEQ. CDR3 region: CASSQEQGAGSYNEQFF. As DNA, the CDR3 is TGTGCCAGCAGCCAAGAACAAGGGGCCGGGTCCTACAATGAGCAGTTCTTC.

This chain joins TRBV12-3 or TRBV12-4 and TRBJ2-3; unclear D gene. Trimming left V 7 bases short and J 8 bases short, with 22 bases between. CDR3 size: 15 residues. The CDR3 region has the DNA TGTGCCAGCACCCATAAGGCCGGGTATCTGGGTACGCAGTATTTT. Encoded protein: CASTHKAGYLGTQYF.

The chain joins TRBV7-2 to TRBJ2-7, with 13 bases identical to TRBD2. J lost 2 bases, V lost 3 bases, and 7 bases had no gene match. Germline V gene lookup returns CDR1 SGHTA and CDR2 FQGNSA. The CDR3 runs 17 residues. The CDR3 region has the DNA TGTGCCAGCAGCTTGGGACTAGCGGGGCCAGCCACCTACGAGCAGTACTTC. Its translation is CASSLGLAGPATYEQYF.

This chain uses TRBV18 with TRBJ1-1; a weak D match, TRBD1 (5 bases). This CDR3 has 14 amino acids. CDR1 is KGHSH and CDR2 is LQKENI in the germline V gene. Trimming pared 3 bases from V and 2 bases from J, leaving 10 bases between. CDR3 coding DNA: TGTGCCAGCTCACCGAGGGACCCTAACACTGAAGCTTTCTTT. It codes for CASSPRDPNTEAFF.

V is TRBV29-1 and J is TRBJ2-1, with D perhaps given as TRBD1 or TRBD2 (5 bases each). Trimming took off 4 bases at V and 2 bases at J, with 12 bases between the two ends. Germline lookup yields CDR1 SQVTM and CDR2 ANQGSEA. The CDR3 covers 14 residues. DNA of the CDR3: TGCAGCGTTGTTTCGGGGCCTGCCTACAATGAGCAGTTCTTC. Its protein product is CSVVSGPAYNEQFF.

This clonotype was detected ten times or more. CDR3 bases: TGTGCCAGCAGCAAACACCCGGGACATCAGGGGGTGCAGTTCTTC. This encodes CASSKHPGHQGVQFF. This sequence joins TRBV14 and TRBJ2-1, with TRBD1 identical over 7 bases. The ends lost 5 bases at V and 12 bases at J; junction bases unmatched: 16. The CDR3 runs 15 residues. Germline V gene data show CDR1 as SGHDN and CDR2 as FVKESK.

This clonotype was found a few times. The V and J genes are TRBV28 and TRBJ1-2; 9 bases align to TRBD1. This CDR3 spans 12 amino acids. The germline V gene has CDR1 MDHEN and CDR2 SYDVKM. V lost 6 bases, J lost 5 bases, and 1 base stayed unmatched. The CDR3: CASRGTGYGYTF. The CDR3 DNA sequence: TGTGCCAGCAGGGGGACAGGGTATGGCTACACCTTC.

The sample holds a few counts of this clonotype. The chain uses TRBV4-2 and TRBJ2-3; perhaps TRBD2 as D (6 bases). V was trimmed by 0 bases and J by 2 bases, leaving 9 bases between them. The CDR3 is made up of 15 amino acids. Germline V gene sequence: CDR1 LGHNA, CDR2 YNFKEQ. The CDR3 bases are TGTGCCAGCAGCCAAGATGGGGGGATCACAGATACGCAGTATTTT. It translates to CASSQDGGITDTQYF.

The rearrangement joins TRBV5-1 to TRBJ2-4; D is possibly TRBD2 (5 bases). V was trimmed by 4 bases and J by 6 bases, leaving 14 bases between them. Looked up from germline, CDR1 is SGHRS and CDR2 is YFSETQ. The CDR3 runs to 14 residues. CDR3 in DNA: TGCGCCAGCAGCCCTATCGGGGTGGCAAACATTCAGTACTTC. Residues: CASSPIGVANIQYF.

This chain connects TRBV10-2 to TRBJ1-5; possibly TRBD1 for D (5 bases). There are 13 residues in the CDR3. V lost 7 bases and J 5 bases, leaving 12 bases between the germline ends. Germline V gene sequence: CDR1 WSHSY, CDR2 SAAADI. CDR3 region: CASKPGVHQPQHF. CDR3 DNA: TGCGCCAGCAAACCGGGGGTCCATCAGCCCCAGCATTTT.

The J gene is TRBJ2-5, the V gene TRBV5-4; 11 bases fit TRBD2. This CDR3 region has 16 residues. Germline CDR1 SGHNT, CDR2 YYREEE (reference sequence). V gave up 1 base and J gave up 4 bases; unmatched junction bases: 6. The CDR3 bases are TGTGCCAGCAGCTTGCTTTCTAGCGGGGGGAGAGAGACCCAGTACTTC. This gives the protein CASSLLSSGGRETQYF.

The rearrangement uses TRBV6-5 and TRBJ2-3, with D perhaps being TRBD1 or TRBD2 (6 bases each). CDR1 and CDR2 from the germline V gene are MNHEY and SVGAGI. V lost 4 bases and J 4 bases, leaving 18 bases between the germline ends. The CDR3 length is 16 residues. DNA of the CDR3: TGTGCCAGCAGTTCCCACGGAACCGGGGGCCCAGATACGCAGTATTTT. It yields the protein CASSSHGTGGPDTQYF.

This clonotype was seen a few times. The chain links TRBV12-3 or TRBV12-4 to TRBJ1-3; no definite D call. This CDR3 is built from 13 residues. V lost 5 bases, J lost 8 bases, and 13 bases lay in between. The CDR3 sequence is CASSPGVRYTIYF. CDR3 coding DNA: TGTGCCAGCAGTCCCGGCGTGAGGTACACCATATATTTT.

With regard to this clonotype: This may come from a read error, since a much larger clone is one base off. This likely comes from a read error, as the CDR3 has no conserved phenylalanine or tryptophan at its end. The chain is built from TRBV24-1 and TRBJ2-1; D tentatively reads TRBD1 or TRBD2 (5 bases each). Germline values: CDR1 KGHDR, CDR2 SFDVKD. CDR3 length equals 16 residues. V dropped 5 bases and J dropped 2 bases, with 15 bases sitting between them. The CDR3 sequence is CATSGGEILTYNEQFS. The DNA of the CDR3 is TGTGCCACCAGTGGAGGGGAAATCCTGACCTACAATGAGCAGTTCTCC.